This is a list of T cell receptor beta chains from one sample in a study of high-grade serous ovarian cancer treatment subgroups. The method was immunoSEQ multiplex PCR; TCRdb's version includes in-frame clones alone and lacks a portion of them. The sample contains thousands of clones, approximately 75% of which appear only once. Sequenced: tumor tissue. These receptors all stem from a human donor with high-grade serous ovarian cancer. Each CDR3 is given with its conserved first and last residue. A D gene is named only where the DNA matches it firmly. Size tells how often a clone was seen (once, few, many) or the class of an expanded clone, and some rows leave it out.

TRBD1	TRBV5-1	TRBJ2-2	.	CASSQDRGKGYSTGELFF	TGCGCCAGCAGCCAAGACAGGGGCAAAGGCTATAGCACCGGGGAGCTGTTTTTT
.	TRBV9	TRBJ1-5	.	CASSPGVWGNQPQHF	TGTGCCAGCAGCCCCGGGGTGTGGGGCAATCAGCCCCAGCATTTT
.	TRBV5-1	TRBJ2-3	.	CASSFLVVGDTQYF	TGCGCCAGCAGCTTTTTGGTAGTTGGAGATACGCAGTATTTT
TRBD2	TRBV7-7	TRBJ2-1	.	CASSSSGGMEQFF	TGTGCTAGCAGCTCCAGCGGGGGTATGGAGCAGTTCTTC
TRBD1	TRBV5-1	TRBJ2-5	.	CASSPGQGGEQYF	TGCGCCAGCAGCCCCGGACAGGGTGGGGAGCAGTACTTC
.	TRBV6-1	TRBJ1-2	few	CASSLGTGYTF	TGTGCCAGCAGTTTAGGCACTGGCTACACCTTC
.	TRBV10-3	TRBJ2-5	.	CAIGRQPQETQYF	TGTGCCATCGGCAGGCAGCCCCAAGAGACCCAGTACTTC
.	TRBV28	TRBJ1-5	.	CASSRLGNQPQHF	TGTGCCAGCAGCAGACTTGGGAATCAGCCCCAGCATTTT
TRBD2	TRBV18	TRBJ2-3	.	CASSSRTSGSTDTQYF	TGTGCCAGCTCATCCCGGACTAGCGGAAGCACAGATACGCAGTATTTT
TRBD2	TRBV19	TRBJ2-5	.	CASSIRRLAGVETQYF	TGTGCCAGTAGTATAAGGAGACTAGCGGGAGTGGAGACCCAGTACTTC
.	TRBV4-2	TRBJ2-6	medium-sized	CASSQKTGAAKAWIVLTF	TGTGCCAGCAGCCAAAAAACTGGGGCAGCTAAGGCGTGGATCGTCCTGACTTTC
TRBD1	TRBV4-1	TRBJ2-1	.	CASSRLPGGLYNEQFF	TGCGCCAGCAGCCGCCTGCCAGGGGGTTTATACAATGAGCAGTTCTTC
.	TRBV4-1	TRBJ2-4	.	CASSQDAVAKNIQYF	TGCGCCAGCAGCCAAGATGCGGTAGCCAAAAACATTCAGTACTTC
TRBD2	TRBV11-2	TRBJ2-7	.	CASSLGLAAYEQYF	TGTGCCAGCAGCTTGGGACTAGCGGCCTACGAGCAGTACTTC
TRBD2	TRBV19	TRBJ2-1	.	CASSILGLGGAEQFF	TGTGCCAGTAGTATTCTAGGTTTGGGAGGGGCCGAGCAGTTCTTC
TRBD1	TRBV15	TRBJ2-7	.	CATSTGGRSYEQYF	TGTGCCACCTCGACAGGGGGCAGGTCCTACGAGCAGTACTTC
.	TRBV19	TRBJ2-7	.	CASSIAGQPTYEQYF	TGTGCCAGTAGTATAGCCGGACAGCCCACTTACGAGCAGTACTTC
.	TRBV14	TRBJ2-1	.	CASSQQVQEQFF	TGTGCCAGCAGCCAGCAGGTTCAGGAGCAGTTCTTC
.	TRBV28	TRBJ2-3	.	CASSPPFKVSTDTQYF	TGTGCCAGCAGCCCCCCCTTTAAAGTTAGCACAGATACGCAGTATTTT
.	TRBV10-2	TRBJ2-7	.	CASSEGVEQYF	TGCGCCAGCAGTGAGGGGGTCGAGCAGTACTTC
.	TRBV27	TRBJ2-5	few	CASSLYGETQYF	TGTGCCAGCAGTTTATATGGGGAGACCCAGTACTTC
.	TRBV29-1	TRBJ1-1	once	CSVVGRALNTEAFF	TGCAGCGTTGTGGGCAGGGCCCTGAACACTGAAGCTTTCTTT
.	TRBV19	TRBJ2-3	.	CASMPQGSTDTQYF	TGTGCCAGTATGCCCCAGGGGTCCACAGATACGCAGTATTTT
TRBD1	TRBV19	TRBJ1-5	.	CASSILYPGQAIQNSNQPQHF	TGTGCCAGTAGTATCCTGTACCCGGGACAGGCGATCCAAAATAGCAATCAGCCCCAGCATTTT
TRBD1	TRBV6-5	TRBJ1-2	.	CASSYVDRAGYTF	TGTGCCAGCAGTTACGTGGACAGGGCCGGCTACACCTTC
.	TRBV5-6	TRBJ2-7	once	CASSLEGLWGEQYF	TGTGCCAGCAGCTTGGAAGGACTCTGGGGCGAGCAGTACTTC
.	TRBV6-5	TRBJ2-5	.	CASSYSITEQETQYF	TGTGCCAGCAGTTACTCGATCACAGAACAAGAGACCCAGTACTTC
.	TRBV4-3	TRBJ2-7	few	CASSQDFGASRKQYF	TGCGCCAGCAGCCAAGATTTCGGGGCTAGCCGCAAGCAGTACTTC
TRBD2	TRBV7-8	TRBJ2-7	.	CASSLTAGGEYEQYF	TGTGCCAGCAGCTTAACGGCGGGAGGGGAATACGAGCAGTACTTC
.	TRBV5-6	TRBJ1-4	.	CASSYGSSSNEKLFF	TGTGCCAGCAGCTACGGCAGCTCATCTAATGAAAAACTGTTTTTT
.	TRBV4-1	TRBJ2-1	once	CASSQDLYSPSSSSYNEQFF	TGCGCCAGCAGCCAAGATCTTTACAGTCCCTCCTCAAGCTCCTACAATGAGCAGTTCTTC
.	TRBV28	TRBJ2-5	.	CASKTRDYQETQYF	TGTGCCAGCAAAACACGCGACTACCAAGAGACCCAGTACTTC
TRBD1	TRBV28	TRBJ1-1	.	CASSFWDRGSWTEAFF	TGTGCCAGCAGTTTTTGGGACAGGGGGAGTTGGACTGAAGCTTTCTTT
.	TRBV28	TRBJ2-5	.	CASSLRSRRGETQYF	TGTGCCAGCAGTCTCCGTTCTAGAAGAGGCGAGACCCAGTACTTC
.	TRBV11-2	TRBJ2-7	medium-sized	CASSLGTRLGDYEQYF	TGTGCCAGCAGCTTAGGGACTCGACTTGGGGACTACGAGCAGTACTTC
TRBD1	TRBV7-9	TRBJ1-5	.	CASSQGGQPQHF	TGTGCCAGCAGCCAGGGGGGGCAGCCCCAGCATTTT
.	TRBV5-6	TRBJ1-1	.	CASRTRWNTEAFF	TGTGCCAGCAGAACTCGATGGAACACTGAAGCTTTCTTT
.	TRBV18	TRBJ1-5	.	CASSPQGNQPQHF	TGTGCCAGCTCACCACAGGGGAATCAGCCCCAGCATTTT
.	TRBV9	TRBJ1-3	few	CASSVEAQSSGNTIYF	TGTGCCAGCAGCGTAGAGGCACAGAGCTCTGGAAACACCATATATTTT
.	TRBV6-6	TRBJ1-2	.	CASSPESNYGYTF	TGTGCCAGCAGTCCTGAATCTAACTATGGCTACACCTTC
TRBD2	TRBV28	TRBJ2-7	.	CASSFPPIAGGAYEQYF	TGTGCCAGCAGCTTCCCCCCAATAGCGGGAGGTGCCTACGAGCAGTACTTC
.	TRBV5-6	TRBJ1-5	.	CASSLGDRMQPQHF	TGTGCCAGCAGCTTGGGCGACAGGATGCAGCCCCAGCATTTT
.	TRBV6-6	TRBJ1-3	once	CASSTKAGNTIYF	TGTGCCAGCAGTACCAAAGCCGGAAACACCATATATTTT
TRBD1	TRBV28	TRBJ1-2	.	CASSKGQLVFGYTF	TGTGCCAGCAGTAAGGGACAGCTAGTGTTTGGCTACACCTTC
TRBD1	TRBV5-1	TRBJ2-7	.	CASSTQGAFFEQYF	TGCGCCAGCAGTACACAGGGGGCGTTCTTCGAGCAGTACTTC
.	TRBV2	TRBJ1-1	.	CASSDGLGFLNTEAFF	TGTGCCAGCAGTGACGGTTTGGGGTTTTTGAACACTGAAGCTTTCTTT
.	TRBV7-1	TRBJ2-7	.	CASSYSQRHEAVEQYF	TGTGCCAGCAGCTACTCCCAACGCCACGAGGCTGTCGAGCAGTACTTC
.	TRBV29-1	TRBJ1-3	.	CSVEDNRFGMGTGTIYF	TGCAGCGTTGAAGATAACCGGTTCGGGATGGGAACGGGCACCATATATTTT
.	TRBV19	TRBJ2-3	.	CASSLTRRGSGVNTQYF	TGTGCCAGTAGTTTAACCAGGAGGGGATCTGGTGTGAATACGCAGTATTTT
.	TRBV4-2	TRBJ2-1	.	CASVAAAGQSYNEQFF	TGTGCCAGCGTAGCGGCCGCTGGGCAATCCTACAATGAGCAGTTCTTC
.	TRBV19	TRBJ1-1	.	CASSIAGVRLEAFF	TGTGCCAGTAGTATTGCAGGTGTTCGGTTAGAAGCTTTCTTT
TRBD1	TRBV7-6	TRBJ2-1	.	CASSPRGDRGANRQFF	TGTGCCAGCAGCCCCAGGGGGGACAGGGGGGCAAATAGGCAGTTCTTC
TRBD1	TRBV6-1	TRBJ2-3	once	CASSEFWGSGTGRVTQYF	TGTGCCAGCAGTGAATTCTGGGGGTCGGGGACAGGGAGGGTTACGCAGTATTTT
.	TRBV28	TRBJ2-7	.	CASSLETRSREQYF	TGTGCCAGCAGTTTAGAGACACGCTCACGGGAGCAGTACTTC
TRBD1	TRBV11-1	TRBJ2-7	.	CASSLRTGPLEQYF	TGTGCCAGCAGCCTAAGGACAGGTCCCCTCGAGCAGTACTTC